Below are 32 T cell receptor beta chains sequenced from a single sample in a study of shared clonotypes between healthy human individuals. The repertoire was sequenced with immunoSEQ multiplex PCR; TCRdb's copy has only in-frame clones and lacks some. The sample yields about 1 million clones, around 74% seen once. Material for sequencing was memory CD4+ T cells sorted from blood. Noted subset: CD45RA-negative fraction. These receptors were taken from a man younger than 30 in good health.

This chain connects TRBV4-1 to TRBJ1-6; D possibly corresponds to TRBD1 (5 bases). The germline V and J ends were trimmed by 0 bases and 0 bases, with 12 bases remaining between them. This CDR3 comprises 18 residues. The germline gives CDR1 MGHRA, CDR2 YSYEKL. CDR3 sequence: CASSQEASGSSYNSPLHF. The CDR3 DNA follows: TGCGCCAGCAGCCAAGAAGCCTCAGGGAGCTCCTATAATTCACCCCTCCACTTT.

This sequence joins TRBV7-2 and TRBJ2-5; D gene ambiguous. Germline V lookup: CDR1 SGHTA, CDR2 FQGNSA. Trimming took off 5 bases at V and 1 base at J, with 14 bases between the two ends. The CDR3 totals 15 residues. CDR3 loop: CASSLQGTAQETQYF. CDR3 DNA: TGTGCCAGCAGCCTCCAAGGAACGGCCCAAGAGACCCAGTACTTC.

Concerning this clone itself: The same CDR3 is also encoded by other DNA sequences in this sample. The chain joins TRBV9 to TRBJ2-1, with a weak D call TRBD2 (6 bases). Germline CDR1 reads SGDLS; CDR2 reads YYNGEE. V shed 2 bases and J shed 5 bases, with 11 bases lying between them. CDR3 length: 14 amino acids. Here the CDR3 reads CASSVSGVNNEQFF. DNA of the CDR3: TGTGCCAGCAGCGTCTCGGGGGTAAACAATGAGCAGTTCTTC.

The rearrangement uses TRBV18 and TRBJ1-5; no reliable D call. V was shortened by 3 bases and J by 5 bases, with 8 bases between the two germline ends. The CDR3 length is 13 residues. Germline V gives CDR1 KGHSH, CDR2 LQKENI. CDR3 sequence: CASSPTRDQPQHF. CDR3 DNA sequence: TGTGCCAGCTCACCCACACGGGATCAGCCCCAGCATTTT.

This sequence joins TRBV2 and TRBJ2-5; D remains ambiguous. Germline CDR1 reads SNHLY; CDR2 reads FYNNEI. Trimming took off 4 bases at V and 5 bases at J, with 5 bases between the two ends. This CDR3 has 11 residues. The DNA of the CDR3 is TGTGCCAGCAGTGGGTATGAGACCCAGTACTTC. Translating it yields CASSGYETQYF.

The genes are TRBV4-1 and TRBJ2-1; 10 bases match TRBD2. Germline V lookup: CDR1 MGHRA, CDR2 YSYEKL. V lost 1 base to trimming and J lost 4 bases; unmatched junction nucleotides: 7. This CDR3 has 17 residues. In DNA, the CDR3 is TGCGCCAGCAGCCAAGGAGATAGCGGGGGGTATTACAATGAGCAGTTCTTC. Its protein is CASSQGDSGGYYNEQFF.

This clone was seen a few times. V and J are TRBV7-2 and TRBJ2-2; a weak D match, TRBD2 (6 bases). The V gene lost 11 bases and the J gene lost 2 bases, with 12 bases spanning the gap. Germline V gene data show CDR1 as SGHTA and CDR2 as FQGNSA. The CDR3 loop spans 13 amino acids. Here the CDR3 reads CALGRKNTGELFF. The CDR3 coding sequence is TGTGCCCTTGGGAGGAAAAACACCGGGGAGCTGTTTTTT.

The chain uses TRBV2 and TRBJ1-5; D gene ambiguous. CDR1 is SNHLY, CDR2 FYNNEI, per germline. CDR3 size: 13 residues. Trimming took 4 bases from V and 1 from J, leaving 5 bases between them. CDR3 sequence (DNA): TGTGCCAGCAGTGCTCAGAGCAATCAGCCCCAGCATTTT. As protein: CASSAQSNQPQHF.

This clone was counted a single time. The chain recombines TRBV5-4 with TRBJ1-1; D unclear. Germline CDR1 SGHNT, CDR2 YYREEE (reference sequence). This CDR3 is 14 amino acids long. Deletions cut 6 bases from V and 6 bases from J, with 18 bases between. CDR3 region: CASTMGGGRAEAFF. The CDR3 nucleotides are TGTGCCAGCACCATGGGCGGCGGGAGGGCTGAAGCTTTCTTT.

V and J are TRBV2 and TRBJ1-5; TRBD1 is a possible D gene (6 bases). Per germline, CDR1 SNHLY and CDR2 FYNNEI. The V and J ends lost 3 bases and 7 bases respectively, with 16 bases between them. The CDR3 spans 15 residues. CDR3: CASSDRGGARQPQHF. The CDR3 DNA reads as TGTGCCAGCAGTGACCGCGGGGGGGCGCGGCAGCCCCAGCATTTT.

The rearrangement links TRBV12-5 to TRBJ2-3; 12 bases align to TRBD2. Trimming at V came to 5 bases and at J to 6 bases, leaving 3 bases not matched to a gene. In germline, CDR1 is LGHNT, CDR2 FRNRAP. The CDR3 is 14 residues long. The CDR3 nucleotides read TGTGCTAGTGGTGCCGGGACTAGCGGGGATACGCAGTATTTT. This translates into CASGAGTSGDTQYF.

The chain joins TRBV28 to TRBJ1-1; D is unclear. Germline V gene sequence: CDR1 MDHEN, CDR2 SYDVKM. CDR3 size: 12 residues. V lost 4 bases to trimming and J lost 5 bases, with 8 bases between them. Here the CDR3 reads CASSSGSTEAFF. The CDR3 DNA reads TGTGCCAGCAGTTCGGGGAGTACTGAAGCTTTCTTT.

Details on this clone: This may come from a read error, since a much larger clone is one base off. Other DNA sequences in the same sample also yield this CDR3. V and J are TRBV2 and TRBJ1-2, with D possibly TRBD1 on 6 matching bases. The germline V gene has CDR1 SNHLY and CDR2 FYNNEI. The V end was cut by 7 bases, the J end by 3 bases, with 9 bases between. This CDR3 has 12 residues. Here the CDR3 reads CASTGDDYGYTF. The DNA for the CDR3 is TGTGCCAGCACAGGGGACGACTATGGCTACACCTTC. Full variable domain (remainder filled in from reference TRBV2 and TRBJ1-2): EPEVTQTPSHQVTQMGQEVILRCVPISNHLYFYWYRQILGQKVEFLVSFYNNEISEKSEIFDDQFSVERPDGSNFTLKIRSTKLEDSAMYFCASTGDDYGYTFGSGTRLTVV.

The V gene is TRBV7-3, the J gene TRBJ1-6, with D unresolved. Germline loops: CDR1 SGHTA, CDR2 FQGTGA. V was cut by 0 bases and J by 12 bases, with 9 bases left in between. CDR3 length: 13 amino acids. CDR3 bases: TGTGCCAGCAGCTTAACTACCAACGGACCCCTCCACTTT. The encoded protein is CASSLTTNGPLHF.

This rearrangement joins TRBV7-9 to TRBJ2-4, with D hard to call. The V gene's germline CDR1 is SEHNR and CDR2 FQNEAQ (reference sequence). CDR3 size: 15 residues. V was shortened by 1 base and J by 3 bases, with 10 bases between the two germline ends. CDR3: CASSLVAVGKNIQYF. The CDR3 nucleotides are TGTGCCAGCAGCTTAGTGGCAGTGGGCAAAAACATTCAGTACTTC.

In nucleotides, the CDR3 is TGTGCCAGCAGCGTAGGAGGGCTTCCCTACGAGCAGTACTTC. Encoded protein: CASSVGGLPYEQYF. The J gene is TRBJ2-7, the V gene TRBV9; a weak D match, TRBD2 (5 bases). The CDR3 spans 14 residues. Trimming pared 0 bases from V and 2 bases from J, leaving 9 bases between. Per the germline V gene, CDR1 is SGDLS and CDR2 is YYNGEE.

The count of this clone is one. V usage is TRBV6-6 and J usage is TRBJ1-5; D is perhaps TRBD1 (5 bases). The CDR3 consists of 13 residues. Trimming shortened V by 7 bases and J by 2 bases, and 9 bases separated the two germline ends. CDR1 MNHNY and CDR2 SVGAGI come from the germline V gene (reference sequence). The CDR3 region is CASIGDRNQPQHF. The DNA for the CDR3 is TGTGCCAGCATTGGGGACCGCAATCAGCCCCAGCATTTT.

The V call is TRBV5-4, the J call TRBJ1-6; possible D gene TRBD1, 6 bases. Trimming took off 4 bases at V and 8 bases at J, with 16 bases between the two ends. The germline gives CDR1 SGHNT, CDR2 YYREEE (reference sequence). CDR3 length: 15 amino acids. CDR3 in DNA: TGTGCCAGCAGCCCCGCCGGGGGGGCAGATTCACCCCTCCACTTT. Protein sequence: CASSPAGGADSPLHF.

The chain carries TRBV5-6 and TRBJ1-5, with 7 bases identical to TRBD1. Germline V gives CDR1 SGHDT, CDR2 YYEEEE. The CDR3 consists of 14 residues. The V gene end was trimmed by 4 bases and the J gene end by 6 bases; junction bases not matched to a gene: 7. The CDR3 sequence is CASSTLQGTQPQHF. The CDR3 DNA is TGTGCCAGCAGCACGTTACAGGGGACTCAGCCCCAGCATTTT. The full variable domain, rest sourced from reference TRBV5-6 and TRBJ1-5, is DAGVTQSPTHLIKTRGQQVTLRCSPKSGHDTVSWYQQALGQGPQFIFQYYEEEERQRGNFPDRFSGHQFPNYSSELNVNALLLGDSALYLCASSTLQGTQPQHFGDGTRLSIL.

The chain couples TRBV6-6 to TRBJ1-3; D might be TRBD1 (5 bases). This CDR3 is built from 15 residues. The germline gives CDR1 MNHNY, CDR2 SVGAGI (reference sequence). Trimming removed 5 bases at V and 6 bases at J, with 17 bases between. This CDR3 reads CASSRDQGAINTIYF. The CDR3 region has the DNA TGTGCCAGCAGTCGTGATCAGGGTGCGATAAACACCATATATTTT.

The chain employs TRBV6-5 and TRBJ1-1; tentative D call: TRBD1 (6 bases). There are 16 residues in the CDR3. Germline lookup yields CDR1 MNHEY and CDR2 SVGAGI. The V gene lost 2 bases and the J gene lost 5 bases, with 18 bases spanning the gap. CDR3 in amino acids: CASSYDTGTRGTEAFF. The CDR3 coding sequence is TGTGCCAGCAGTTACGATACGGGCACGAGGGGGACTGAAGCTTTCTTT.

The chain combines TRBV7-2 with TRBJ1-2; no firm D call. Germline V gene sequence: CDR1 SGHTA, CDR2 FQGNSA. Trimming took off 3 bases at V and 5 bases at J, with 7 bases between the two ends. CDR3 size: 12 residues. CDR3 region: CASSFGSYGYTF. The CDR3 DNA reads TGTGCCAGCAGCTTCGGCAGTTATGGCTACACCTTC.

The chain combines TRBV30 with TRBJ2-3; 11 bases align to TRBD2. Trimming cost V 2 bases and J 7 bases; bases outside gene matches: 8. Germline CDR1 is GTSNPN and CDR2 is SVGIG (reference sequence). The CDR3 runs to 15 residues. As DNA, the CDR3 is TGTGCCTGGAGTATAGCGGGGGGGTTCGGTAATACGCAGTATTTT. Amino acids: CAWSIAGGFGNTQYF.

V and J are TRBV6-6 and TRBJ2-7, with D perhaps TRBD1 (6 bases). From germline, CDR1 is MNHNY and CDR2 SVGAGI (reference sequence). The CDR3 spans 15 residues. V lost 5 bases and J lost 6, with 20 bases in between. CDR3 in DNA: TGTGCCAGCAGTCCCCGGGCGGCAGGGGCCTCCGAGCAGTACTTC. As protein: CASSPRAAGASEQYF.

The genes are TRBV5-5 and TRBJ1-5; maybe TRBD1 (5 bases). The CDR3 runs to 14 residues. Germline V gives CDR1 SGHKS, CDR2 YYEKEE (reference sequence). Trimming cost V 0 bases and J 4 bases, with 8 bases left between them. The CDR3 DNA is TGTGCCAGCAGCTTGGAGGCAGGGAATCAGCCCCAGCATTTT. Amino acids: CASSLEAGNQPQHF.

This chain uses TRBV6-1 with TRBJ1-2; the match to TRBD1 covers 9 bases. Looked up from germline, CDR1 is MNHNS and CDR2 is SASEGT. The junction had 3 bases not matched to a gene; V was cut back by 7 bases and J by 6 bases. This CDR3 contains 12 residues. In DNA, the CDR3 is TGTGCCAGCAACACAGGGGGCGATGGCTACACCTTC. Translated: CASNTGGDGYTF.

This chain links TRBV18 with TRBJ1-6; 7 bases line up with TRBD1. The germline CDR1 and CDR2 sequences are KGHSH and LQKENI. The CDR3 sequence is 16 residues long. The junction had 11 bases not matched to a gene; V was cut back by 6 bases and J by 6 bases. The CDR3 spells CASSYRQGGTNSPLHF. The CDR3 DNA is TGTGCCAGCTCGTACCGACAGGGTGGTACTAATTCACCCCTCCACTTT.

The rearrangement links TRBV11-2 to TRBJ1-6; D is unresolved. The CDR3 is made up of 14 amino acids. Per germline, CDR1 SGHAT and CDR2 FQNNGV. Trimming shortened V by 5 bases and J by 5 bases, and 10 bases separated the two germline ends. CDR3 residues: CASSPDGDNSPLHF. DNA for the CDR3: TGTGCCAGCAGCCCGGACGGGGATAATTCACCCCTCCACTTT.

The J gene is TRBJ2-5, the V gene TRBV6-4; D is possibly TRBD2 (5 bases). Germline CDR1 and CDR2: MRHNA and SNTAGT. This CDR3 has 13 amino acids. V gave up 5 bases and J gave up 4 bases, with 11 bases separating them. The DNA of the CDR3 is TGTGCCAGCAGTCCGGACTTCGGAGAGACCCAGTACTTC. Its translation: CASSPDFGETQYF.

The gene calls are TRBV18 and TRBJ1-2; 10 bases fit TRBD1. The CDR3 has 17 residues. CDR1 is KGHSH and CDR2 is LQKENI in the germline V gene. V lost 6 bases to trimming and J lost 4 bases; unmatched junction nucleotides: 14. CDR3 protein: CASSQSTGGAAFYGYTF. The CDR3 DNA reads TGTGCCAGCTCCCAATCGACAGGGGGCGCAGCTTTCTATGGCTACACCTTC.

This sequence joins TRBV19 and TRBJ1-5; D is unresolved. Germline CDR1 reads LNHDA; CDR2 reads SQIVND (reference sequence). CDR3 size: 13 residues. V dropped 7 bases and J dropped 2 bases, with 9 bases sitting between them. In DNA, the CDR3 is TGTGCCAGTAACTTAAGGGGCAATCAGCCCCAGCATTTT. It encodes CASNLRGNQPQHF.

The CDR3 sequence: CASSQDYRVAGGYTF. CDR3 nucleotide sequence: TGCGCCAGCAGCCAGGATTACAGGGTTGCAGGGGGCTACACCTTC. The chain uses TRBV4-3 and TRBJ1-2; possibly TRBD1 for D (6 bases). The CDR3 runs to 15 residues. Germline CDR1 reads LGHNA; CDR2 reads YSLEER. The V end lost 3 bases, the J end lost 8 bases, and 19 bases lay between the germline ends.